This T cell receptor beta chain originates from a study of T cells in Graves' hyperthyroidism and ophthalmopathy. Researchers amplified the TCR beta CDR3 regions from RNA transcripts. First-round RT-PCR targeting the TCR CDR3 was performed with the HTBI primer set. Each CDR3 protein is one row after TCRdb ran MiXCR on the multiplex PCR reads. The data show about 420,000 distinct CDR3 sequences, around 13% seen once. An absence of ophthalmopathy progression within 18 months meant stable Graves' hyperthyroidism. The patients, who ranged from 18 to 65 in age, presented with newly diagnosed hyperthyroidism lasting under 2 months. Diagnosing involved the use of clinical symptoms, serum thyroxine and TRAb, thyroid ultrasound and orbital computed tomography. PBMCs were obtained from approximately 10 ml fresh peripheral blood. Trimming removed 7 bases at V and 4 bases at J, with 13 bases between. Germline assignment: CDR1 KGHDR and CDR2 SFDVKD. The CDR3 covers 14 residues.

The rearrangement links TRBV24-1 to TRBJ2-1, with D tentatively TRBD2 (6 bases). This receptor was obtained from a woman aged 18-30 years with Graves' hyperthyroidism. The source material was blood. The CDR3 sequence is CATRTAGPYNEQFF. DNA for the CDR3: TGTGCCACCAGGACCGCGGGGCCGTACAATGAGCAGTTCTTC.